These T cell receptor beta chains were read from a single sample in a study of preoperative IRX-2 immunotherapy in early breast cancer. Using immunoSEQ multiplex PCR, the repertoire was profiled, and TCRdb retains in-frame clones only, with some absent. The sample yields approximately 96,000 clones, about nine tenths seen once. Sequences were derived from tumor tissue, sampled after IRX-2 immunotherapy. The receptors originated from a human donor with breast cancer. Both conserved end residues are part of each CDR3. Each record gives: CDR3 protein, CDR3 DNA, clone size, D gene, J gene, V gene. The D gene is left open where the match is weak. Clone size, where shown, is once, few, many, or a class for clones that have expanded.

CDR3: CASSYSYGPSGSGDEQYF
DNA: TGTGCCAGCAGTTACTCTTACGGTCCTAGCGGGAGCGGCGACGAGCAGTACTTC
size: NA
D: TRBD2
J: TRBJ2-7
V: TRBV6-4

CDR3: CASSLGRGGTDTQYF
DNA: TGTGCCAGCAGCTTAGGACGGGGGGGCACAGATACGCAGTATTTT
size: NA
D: TRBD2
J: TRBJ2-3
V: TRBV11-3

CDR3: CASSYDGGGGNEQFF
DNA: TGCGCCAGCAGCTACGACGGGGGAGGGGGCAATGAGCAGTTCTTC
size: NA
D: NA
J: TRBJ2-1
V: TRBV5-1

CDR3: CASRPGVQGDEKLFF
DNA: TGTGCCAGCAGACCCGGGGTACAGGGAGATGAAAAACTGTTTTTT
size: NA
D: NA
J: TRBJ1-4
V: TRBV7-6

CDR3: CASSYGGRGNTIYF
DNA: TGTGCCAGCAGTTACGGAGGCAGGGGAAACACCATATATTTT
size: NA
D: NA
J: TRBJ1-3
V: TRBV6-8

CDR3: CASSLPGKGAFF
DNA: TGTGCCAGCAGCCTCCCCGGGAAGGGAGCTTTCTTT
size: NA
D: NA
J: TRBJ1-1
V: TRBV28

CDR3: CASSRGFVLGTEAFF
DNA: TGTGCCAGCTCAAGGGGTTTTGTTCTGGGCACTGAAGCTTTCTTT
size: NA
D: NA
J: TRBJ1-1
V: TRBV18

CDR3: CASSLAGADPSGPQHF
DNA: TGTGCCAGCAGTTTAGCAGGGGCCGATCCCTCAGGGCCCCAGCATTTT
size: once
D: NA
J: TRBJ1-5
V: TRBV28

CDR3: CASRSQSDVGGSEAFF
DNA: TGTGCCAGTAGGAGTCAATCGGACGTGGGGGGGAGTGAAGCTTTCTTT
size: NA
D: NA
J: TRBJ1-1
V: TRBV19

CDR3: CASSSLSMNTEAFF
DNA: TGTGCCAGCAGCTCGCTCTCTATGAACACTGAAGCTTTCTTT
size: NA
D: NA
J: TRBJ1-1
V: TRBV7-6

CDR3: CASKARDRSNQPQHF
DNA: TGTGCCAGTAAGGCCCGGGACAGAAGCAATCAGCCCCAGCATTTT
size: NA
D: TRBD1
J: TRBJ1-5
V: TRBV19

CDR3: CSVARDTDYEQYF
DNA: TGCAGCGTTGCGAGGGACACCGACTACGAGCAGTACTTC
size: NA
D: NA
J: TRBJ2-7
V: TRBV29-1

CDR3: CASSTTGDNEQYF
DNA: TGTGCCAGCAGTACTACAGGGGACAACGAGCAGTACTTC
size: NA
D: TRBD1
J: TRBJ2-7
V: TRBV28

CDR3: CASSPTSYGNYGYTF
DNA: TGTGCCAGCTCACCCACCTCATATGGTAACTATGGCTACACCTTC
size: NA
D: NA
J: TRBJ1-2
V: TRBV18

CDR3: CASITTGTYEQYF
DNA: TGTGCCAGCATTACGACAGGGACCTACGAGCAGTACTTC
size: NA
D: TRBD1
J: TRBJ2-7
V: TRBV6-8

CDR3: CSEKQGVGTEAFF
DNA: TGCAGCGAAAAACAGGGTGTTGGCACTGAAGCTTTCTTT
size: NA
D: NA
J: TRBJ1-1
V: TRBV29-1

CDR3: CASSVPGVRETQYF
DNA: TGTGCCAGTAGTGTTCCGGGGGTTCGAGAGACCCAGTACTTC
size: NA
D: NA
J: TRBJ2-5
V: TRBV19

CDR3: CASSIGLSGDEQYF
DNA: TGTGCCAGTAGTATAGGCCTATCAGGGGACGAGCAGTACTTC
size: NA
D: NA
J: TRBJ2-7
V: TRBV19

CDR3: CASSSGLRLTQETQYF
DNA: TGCGCCAGCAGCTCGGGGTTAAGATTAACGCAAGAGACCCAGTACTTC
size: NA
D: NA
J: TRBJ2-5
V: TRBV5-1

CDR3: CASSPTIGTGTDTQYF
DNA: TGTGCCAGCTCACCAACCATTGGGACAGGGACAGATACGCAGTATTTT
size: once
D: TRBD1
J: TRBJ2-3
V: TRBV18

CDR3: CASSPHLQVGSNQPQHF
DNA: TGTGCCAGCAGCCCACATTTGCAGGTGGGTAGCAATCAGCCCCAGCATTTT
size: NA
D: NA
J: TRBJ1-5
V: TRBV7-1

CDR3: CSAWTGSTYNEQFF
DNA: TGCAGCGCATGGACAGGTTCGACCTACAATGAGCAGTTCTTC
size: NA
D: TRBD1
J: TRBJ2-1
V: TRBV29-1

CDR3: CASSIVDRAPYF
DNA: TGTGCCAGTAGTATAGTGGACAGGGCGCCCTATTTT
size: once
D: TRBD1
J: TRBJ2-3
V: TRBV19

CDR3: CASDFGKANTEAFF
DNA: TGTGCTAGTGACTTTGGTAAGGCGAACACTGAAGCTTTCTTT
size: NA
D: NA
J: TRBJ1-1
V: TRBV12-5

CDR3: CASSPARGDSNQPQHF
DNA: TGCGCCAGCAGCCCGGCCCGGGGCGATAGCAATCAGCCCCAGCATTTT
size: NA
D: NA
J: TRBJ1-5
V: TRBV4-1

CDR3: CASSFLRGSYGYTF
DNA: TGTGCCAGCAGTTTCCTCCGGGGTAGCTATGGCTACACCTTC
size: NA
D: NA
J: TRBJ1-2
V: TRBV28

CDR3: CASSLAWLNTEAFF
DNA: TGCGCCAGCAGCTTGGCCTGGCTGAACACTGAAGCTTTCTTT
size: NA
D: NA
J: TRBJ1-1
V: TRBV5-1

CDR3: CASRKRTGTGNTIYF
DNA: TGTGCCAGCAGGAAAAGGACGGGGACTGGAAACACCATATATTTT
size: NA
D: NA
J: TRBJ1-3
V: TRBV2

CDR3: CASSDGTTPDYGYTF
DNA: TGTGCCAGCAGTGACGGGACAACCCCGGACTATGGCTACACCTTC
size: NA
D: NA
J: TRBJ1-2
V: TRBV6-8

CDR3: CASSRGQGASNEQFF
DNA: TGCGCCAGCAGCCGAGGACAGGGGGCGTCCAATGAGCAGTTCTTC
size: once
D: TRBD1
J: TRBJ2-1
V: TRBV5-1

CDR3: CASSQVGGNYEQYF
DNA: TGCGCCAGCAGCCAAGTTGGCGGAAACTACGAGCAGTACTTC
size: NA
D: NA
J: TRBJ2-7
V: TRBV1

CDR3: CASSPGATYEQYF
DNA: TGTGCCAGCTCACCGGGGGCGACCTACGAGCAGTACTTC
size: NA
D: NA
J: TRBJ2-7
V: TRBV18

CDR3: CASSWDRPLNTEAFF
DNA: TGCGCCAGCAGCTGGGACAGGCCCTTGAACACTGAAGCTTTCTTT
size: NA
D: TRBD1
J: TRBJ1-1
V: TRBV5-1

CDR3: CASSLREHSGNTIYF
DNA: TGTGCCAGTAGTCTCCGGGAACACTCTGGAAACACCATATATTTT
size: NA
D: NA
J: TRBJ1-3
V: TRBV19

CDR3: CAIRDTGTGGSEQYF
DNA: TGTGCCATCAGAGATACCGGGACAGGGGGCTCCGAGCAGTACTTC
size: NA
D: TRBD1
J: TRBJ2-7
V: TRBV6-8

CDR3: CATSSQSGTGRSPLHF
DNA: TGTGCCACCAGCAGCCAGTCCGGGACAGGGCGTTCACCCCTCCACTTT
size: NA
D: TRBD1
J: TRBJ1-6
V: TRBV15

CDR3: CASSIPPGREQYF
DNA: TGTGCCAGTAGTATCCCGCCAGGTCGCGAGCAGTACTTC
size: NA
D: NA
J: TRBJ2-7
V: TRBV19

CDR3: CASSRRGTQYF
DNA: TGTGCCAGCAGTCGACGGGGGACCCAGTACTTC
size: NA
D: NA
J: TRBJ2-5
V: TRBV6-7

CDR3: CASSLGGGSSYTQYF
DNA: TGTGCCAGCAGCTTAGGAGGGGGCAGCTCGTATACGCAGTATTTT
size: few
D: TRBD1
J: TRBJ2-3
V: TRBV7-7

CDR3: CASSFSGRADNEQFF
DNA: TGTGCCAGCAGCTTCAGCGGGAGGGCCGATAATGAGCAGTTCTTC
size: NA
D: TRBD2
J: TRBJ2-1
V: TRBV11-3

CDR3: CASSILAGATNTGELFF
DNA: TGTGCCAGCAGCATACTAGCGGGGGCTACGAACACCGGGGAGCTGTTTTTT
size: once
D: TRBD2
J: TRBJ2-2
V: TRBV28

CDR3: CASSLQEGAAGNTIYF
DNA: TGCGCCAGCAGCTTGCAGGAGGGGGCGGCTGGAAACACCATATATTTT
size: NA
D: TRBD1
J: TRBJ1-3
V: TRBV5-1

CDR3: CASSLEMGSSYEQYF
DNA: TGCGCCAGCAGCTTGGAAATGGGGAGCTCCTACGAGCAGTACTTC
size: NA
D: NA
J: TRBJ2-7
V: TRBV5-1

CDR3: CASIAGTGGPDTQYF
DNA: TGTGCCAGCATTGCCGGGACAGGGGGCCCAGATACGCAGTATTTT
size: NA
D: TRBD1
J: TRBJ2-3
V: TRBV2

CDR3: CASSARRENYGYTF
DNA: TGTGCCAGCTCAGCACGCAGGGAGAACTATGGCTACACCTTC
size: NA
D: NA
J: TRBJ1-2
V: TRBV18

CDR3: CASSTGREAEAFF
DNA: TGTGCCAGTAGCACGGGTCGGGAGGCTGAAGCTTTCTTT
size: NA
D: NA
J: TRBJ1-1
V: TRBV19

CDR3: CASRTVNEQFF
DNA: TGTGCCAGTAGGACCGTCAATGAGCAGTTCTTC
size: few
D: NA
J: TRBJ2-1
V: TRBV19

CDR3: CASSKRLAAFQETQYF
DNA: TGTGCCAGCAGCAAAAGACTAGCGGCCTTCCAAGAGACCCAGTACTTC
size: NA
D: TRBD2
J: TRBJ2-5
V: TRBV7-7

CDR3: CAWSALGDREQPQHF
DNA: TGTGCCTGGAGTGCTTTGGGGGACAGGGAACAGCCCCAGCATTTT
size: NA
D: TRBD1
J: TRBJ1-5
V: TRBV30

CDR3: CASSPSGAGVGYNEQFF
DNA: TGTGCCAGCTCACCAAGCGGGGCGGGAGTCGGCTACAATGAGCAGTTCTTC
size: NA
D: TRBD2
J: TRBJ2-1
V: TRBV18

CDR3: CASSYAQGASGSQNYEQYF
DNA: TGTGCCAGCAGTTATGCTCAGGGAGCAAGCGGGAGTCAAAACTACGAGCAGTACTTC
size: NA
D: TRBD2
J: TRBJ2-7
V: TRBV6-8

CDR3: CASSEGRGKKQFF
DNA: TGTGCCAGCAGTGAAGGAAGAGGGAAAAAGCAGTTCTTC
size: NA
D: NA
J: TRBJ2-1
V: TRBV9

CDR3: CASSEHGKQYF
DNA: TGTGCCAGCAGTGAACATGGAAAGCAGTACTTC
size: NA
D: NA
J: TRBJ2-7
V: TRBV6-7

CDR3: CASSYSQGPISGNTIYF
DNA: TGTGCCAGCAGTTACTCGCAGGGACCGATATCTGGAAACACCATATATTTT
size: NA
D: NA
J: TRBJ1-3
V: TRBV6-7

CDR3: CASSGGPRTDTQYF
DNA: TGTGCCAGCAGTGGGGGACCACGCACAGATACGCAGTATTTT
size: NA
D: NA
J: TRBJ2-3
V: TRBV6-8

CDR3: CASSFVTSNTGELFF
DNA: TGTGCCAGCAGCTTCGTGACTTCGAACACCGGGGAGCTGTTTTTT
size: once
D: NA
J: TRBJ2-2
V: TRBV11-3

CDR3: CASSYTTGNSPLHF
DNA: TGTGCCAGCAGTTACACCACGGGGAATTCACCCCTCCACTTT
size: once
D: NA
J: TRBJ1-6
V: TRBV6-8

CDR3: CASSLAGGTTDTQYF
DNA: TGTGCCAGCAGCTTGGCGGGCGGAACCACAGATACGCAGTATTTT
size: NA
D: NA
J: TRBJ2-3
V: TRBV7-5

CDR3: CASSLEGQGGSPLHF
DNA: TGCGCCAGCAGCTTGGAGGGCCAGGGAGGGTCACCCCTCCACTTT
size: NA
D: NA
J: TRBJ1-6
V: TRBV5-1

CDR3: CASNRDINNEQFF
DNA: TGTGCCAGCAACCGGGACATTAACAATGAGCAGTTCTTC
size: NA
D: NA
J: TRBJ2-1
V: TRBV6-8